Sequencing of this T cell receptor (beta chain) was carried out in a study of OX40 agonist ivuxolimab in advanced cancers. The assay was immunoSEQ multiplex PCR, and TCRdb's table has in-frame clones only and misses some. The data hold around 79,000 clones, with 90% to 95% observed a single time. Trimming took 0 bases from V and 1 from J, leaving 1 base between them. Germline CDR1 reads SGHRS; CDR2 reads YFSETQ. The CDR3 has 12 residues. For this clone: Other DNA sequences from this sample encode an identical CDR3 as well.

This sequence originates from an adult with an advanced solid tumor such as melanoma, head and neck, liver or kidney cancer. The chain uses TRBV5-1 and TRBJ2-5; D ambiguous. Sequenced material: CD4+ or CD8+ T cells sorted from blood, taken in a trial of the OX40 agonist ivuxolimab. This CDR3 is CASSLAQETQYF. DNA for the CDR3: TGCGCCAGCAGCTTGGCCCAAGAGACCCAGTACTTC.